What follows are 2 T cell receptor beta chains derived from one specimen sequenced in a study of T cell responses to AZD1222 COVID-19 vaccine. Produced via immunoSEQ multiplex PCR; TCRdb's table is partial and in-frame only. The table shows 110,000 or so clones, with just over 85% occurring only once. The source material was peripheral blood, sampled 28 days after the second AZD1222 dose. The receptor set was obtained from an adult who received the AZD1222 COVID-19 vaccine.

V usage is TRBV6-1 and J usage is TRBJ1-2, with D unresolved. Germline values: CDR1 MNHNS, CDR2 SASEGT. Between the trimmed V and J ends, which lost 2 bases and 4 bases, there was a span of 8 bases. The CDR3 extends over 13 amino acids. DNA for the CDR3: TGTGCCAGCAGTGAAAAGGACCGCTATGGCTACACCTTC. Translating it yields CASSEKDRYGYTF.

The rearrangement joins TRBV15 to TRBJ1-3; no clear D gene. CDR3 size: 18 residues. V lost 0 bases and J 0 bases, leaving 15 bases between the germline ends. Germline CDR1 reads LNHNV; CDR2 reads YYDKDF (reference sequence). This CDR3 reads CATSRDLVSQDSGNTIYF. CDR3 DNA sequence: TGTGCCACCAGCAGAGATCTGGTTTCGCAGGACTCTGGAAACACCATATATTTT.